These 2 T cell receptor beta chains were sequenced from one sample in a study of sequential checkpoint blockade in melanoma. Repertoires were generated with immunoSEQ multiplex PCR, while TCRdb's copy carries only in-frame clones and drops some. The sample includes fewer than 15,000 clones, around 67% of them seen just once. Treatment defined: randomized to nivolumab then ipilimumab (arm A) or the reverse (arm B). The sequencing here drew on CD8+ T cells sorted from blood (inferred from file names), taken from a patient given nivolumab and ipilimumab in sequence. These receptors were obtained from a human donor with melanoma.

V usage is TRBV9 and J usage is TRBJ2-5, with TRBD2 identical over 11 bases. Trimming cost V 3 bases and J 1 base; bases outside gene matches: 2. From germline, CDR1 is SGDLS and CDR2 YYNGEE. The CDR3 has 15 amino acids. CDR3 residues: CASSDSGGVQETQYF. In DNA, the CDR3 is TGTGCCAGCAGCGATAGCGGGGGGGTCCAAGAGACCCAGTACTTC.

CDR3: CASSLFGRASIYEQYF. For the CDR3, the DNA is TGTGCCAGCAGTTTATTCGGCAGGGCGTCGATCTACGAGCAGTACTTC. The V call is TRBV28, the J call TRBJ2-7, with D possibly being TRBD1 (5 bases). The V and J ends lost 1 base and 3 bases respectively, with 16 bases between them. Germline assignment: CDR1 MDHEN and CDR2 SYDVKM. The CDR3 loop spans 16 amino acids.